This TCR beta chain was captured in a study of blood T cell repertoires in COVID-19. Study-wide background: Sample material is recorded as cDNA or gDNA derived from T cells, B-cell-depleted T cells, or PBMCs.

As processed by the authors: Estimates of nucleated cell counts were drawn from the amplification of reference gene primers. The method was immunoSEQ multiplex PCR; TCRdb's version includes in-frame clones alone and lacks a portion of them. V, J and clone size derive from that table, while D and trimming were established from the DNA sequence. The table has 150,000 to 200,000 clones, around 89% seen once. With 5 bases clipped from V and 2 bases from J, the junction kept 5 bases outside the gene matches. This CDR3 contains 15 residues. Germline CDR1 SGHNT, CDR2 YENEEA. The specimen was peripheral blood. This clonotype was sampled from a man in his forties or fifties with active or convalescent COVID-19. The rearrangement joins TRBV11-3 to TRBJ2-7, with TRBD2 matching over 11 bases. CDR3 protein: CASSPGLAATYEQYF. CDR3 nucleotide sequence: TGTGCCAGCAGCCCGGGACTAGCGGCGACCTACGAGCAGTACTTC.